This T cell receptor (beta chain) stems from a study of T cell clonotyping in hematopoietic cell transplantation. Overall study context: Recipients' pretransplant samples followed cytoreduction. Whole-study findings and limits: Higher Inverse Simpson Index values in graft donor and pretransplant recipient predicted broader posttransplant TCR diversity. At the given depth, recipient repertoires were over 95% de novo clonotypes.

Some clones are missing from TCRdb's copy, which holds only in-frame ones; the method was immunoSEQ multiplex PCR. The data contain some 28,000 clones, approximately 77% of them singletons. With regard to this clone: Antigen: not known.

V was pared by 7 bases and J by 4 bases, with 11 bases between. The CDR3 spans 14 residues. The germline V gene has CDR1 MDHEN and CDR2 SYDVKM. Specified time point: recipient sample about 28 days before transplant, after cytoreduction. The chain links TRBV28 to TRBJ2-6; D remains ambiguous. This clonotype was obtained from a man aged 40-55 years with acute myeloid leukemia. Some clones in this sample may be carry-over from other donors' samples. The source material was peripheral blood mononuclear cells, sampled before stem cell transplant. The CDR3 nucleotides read TGTGCCAGCACCCGCCTGACGGGGGCCAACGTCCTGACTTTC. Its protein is CASTRLTGANVLTF.